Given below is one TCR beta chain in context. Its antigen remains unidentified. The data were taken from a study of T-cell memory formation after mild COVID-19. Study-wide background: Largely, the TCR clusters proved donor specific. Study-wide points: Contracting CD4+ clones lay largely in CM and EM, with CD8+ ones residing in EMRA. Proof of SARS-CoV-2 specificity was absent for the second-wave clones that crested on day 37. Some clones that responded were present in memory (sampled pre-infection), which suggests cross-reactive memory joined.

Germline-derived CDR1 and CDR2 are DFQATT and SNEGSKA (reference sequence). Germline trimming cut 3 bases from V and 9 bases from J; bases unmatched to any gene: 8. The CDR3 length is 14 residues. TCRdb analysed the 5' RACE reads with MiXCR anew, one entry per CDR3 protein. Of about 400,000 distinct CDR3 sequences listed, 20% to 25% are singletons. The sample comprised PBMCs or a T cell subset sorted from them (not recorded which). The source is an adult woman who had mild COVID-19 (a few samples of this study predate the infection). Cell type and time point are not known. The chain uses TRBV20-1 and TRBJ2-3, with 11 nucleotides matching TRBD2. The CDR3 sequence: CSASGSGRAPTQYF. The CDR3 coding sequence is TGCAGTGCTAGCGGTAGCGGGAGGGCCCCAACGCAGTATTTT.